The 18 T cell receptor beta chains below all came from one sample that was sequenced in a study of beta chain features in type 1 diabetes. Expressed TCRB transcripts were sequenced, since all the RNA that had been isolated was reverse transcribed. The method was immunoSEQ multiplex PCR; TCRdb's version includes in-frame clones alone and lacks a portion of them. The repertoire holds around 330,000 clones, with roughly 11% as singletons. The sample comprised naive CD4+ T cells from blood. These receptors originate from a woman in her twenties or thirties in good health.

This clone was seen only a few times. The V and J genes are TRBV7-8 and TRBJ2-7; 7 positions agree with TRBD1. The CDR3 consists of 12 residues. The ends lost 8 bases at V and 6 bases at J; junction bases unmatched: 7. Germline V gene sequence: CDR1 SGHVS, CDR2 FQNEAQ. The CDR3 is CASQDRDGEQYF. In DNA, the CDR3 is TGTGCCAGCCAAGACAGGGACGGCGAGCAGTACTTC.

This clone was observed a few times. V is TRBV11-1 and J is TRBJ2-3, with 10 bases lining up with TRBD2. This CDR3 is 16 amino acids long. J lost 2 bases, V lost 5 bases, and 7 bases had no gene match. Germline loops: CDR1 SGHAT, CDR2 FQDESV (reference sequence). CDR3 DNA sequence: TGTGCCAGCAGCCAAGGACTAGCGGAGAACACAGATACGCAGTATTTT. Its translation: CASSQGLAENTDTQYF.

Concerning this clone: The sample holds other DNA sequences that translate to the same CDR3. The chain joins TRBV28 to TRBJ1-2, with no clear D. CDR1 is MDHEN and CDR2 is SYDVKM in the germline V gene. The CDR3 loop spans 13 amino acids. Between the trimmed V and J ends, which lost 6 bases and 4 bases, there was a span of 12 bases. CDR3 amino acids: CASRPGVGYGYTF. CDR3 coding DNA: TGTGCCAGCAGACCCGGTGTTGGCTATGGCTACACCTTC.

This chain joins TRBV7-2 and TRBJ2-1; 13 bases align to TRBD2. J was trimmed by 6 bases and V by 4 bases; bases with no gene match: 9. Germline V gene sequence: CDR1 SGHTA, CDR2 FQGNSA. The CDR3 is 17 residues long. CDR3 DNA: TGTGCCAGCAGCTCATTGGTAACTAGCGGGAGGGCCAATGAGCAGTTCTTC. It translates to CASSSLVTSGRANEQFF.

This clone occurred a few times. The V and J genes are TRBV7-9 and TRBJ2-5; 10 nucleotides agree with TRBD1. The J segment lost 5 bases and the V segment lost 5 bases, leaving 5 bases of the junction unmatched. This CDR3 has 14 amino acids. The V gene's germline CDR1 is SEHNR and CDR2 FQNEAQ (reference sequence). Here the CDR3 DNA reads TGTGCCAGCAGCACGACAGGGGGCAGGGAGACCCAGTACTTC. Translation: CASSTTGGRETQYF.

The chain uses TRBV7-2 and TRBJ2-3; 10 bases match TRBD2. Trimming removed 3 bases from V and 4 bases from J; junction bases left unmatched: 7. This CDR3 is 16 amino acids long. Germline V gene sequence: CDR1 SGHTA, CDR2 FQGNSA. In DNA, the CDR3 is TGTGCCAGCAGCTTTGTTGCAGCGGGAGGGTCAGATACGCAGTATTTT. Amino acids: CASSFVAAGGSDTQYF.

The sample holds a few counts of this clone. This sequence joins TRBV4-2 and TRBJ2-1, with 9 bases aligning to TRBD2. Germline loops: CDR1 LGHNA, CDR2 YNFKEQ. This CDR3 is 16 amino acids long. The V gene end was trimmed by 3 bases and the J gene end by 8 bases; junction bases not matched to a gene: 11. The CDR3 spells CASSQRTSEIGDEQFF. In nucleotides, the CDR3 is TGTGCCAGCAGCCAGAGGACTAGCGAAATCGGGGATGAGCAGTTCTTC.

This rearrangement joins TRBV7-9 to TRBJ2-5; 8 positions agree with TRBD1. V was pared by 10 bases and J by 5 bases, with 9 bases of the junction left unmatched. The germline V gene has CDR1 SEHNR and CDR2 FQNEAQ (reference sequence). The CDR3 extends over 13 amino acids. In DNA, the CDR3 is TGTGCCACCACCAGGGGGCTCGGGGAGACCCAGTACTTC. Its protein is CATTRGLGETQYF.

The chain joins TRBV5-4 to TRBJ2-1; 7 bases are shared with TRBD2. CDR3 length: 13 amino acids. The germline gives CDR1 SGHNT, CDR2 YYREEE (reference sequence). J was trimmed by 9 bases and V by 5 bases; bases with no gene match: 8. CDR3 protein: CASSPGLTREQFF. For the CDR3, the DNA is TGTGCCAGCAGTCCGGGACTAACCCGTGAGCAGTTCTTC.

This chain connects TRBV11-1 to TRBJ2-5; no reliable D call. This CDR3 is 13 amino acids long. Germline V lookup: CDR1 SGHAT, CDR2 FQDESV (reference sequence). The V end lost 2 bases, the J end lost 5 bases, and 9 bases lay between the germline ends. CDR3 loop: CASSLRIEETQYF. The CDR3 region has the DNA TGTGCCAGCAGCTTACGAATCGAGGAGACCCAGTACTTC.

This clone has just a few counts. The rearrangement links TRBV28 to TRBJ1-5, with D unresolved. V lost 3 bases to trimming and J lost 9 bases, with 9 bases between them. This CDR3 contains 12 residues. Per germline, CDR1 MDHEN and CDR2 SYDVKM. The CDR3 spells CASSFERRPQHF. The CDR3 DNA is TGTGCCAGCAGTTTCGAGAGGAGGCCCCAGCATTTT.

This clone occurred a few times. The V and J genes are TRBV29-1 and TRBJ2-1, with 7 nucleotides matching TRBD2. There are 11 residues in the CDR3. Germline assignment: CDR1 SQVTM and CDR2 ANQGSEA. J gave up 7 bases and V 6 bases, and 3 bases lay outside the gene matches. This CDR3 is CSVMGGNEQFF. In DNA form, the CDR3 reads TGCAGCGTCATGGGGGGGAATGAGCAGTTCTTC.

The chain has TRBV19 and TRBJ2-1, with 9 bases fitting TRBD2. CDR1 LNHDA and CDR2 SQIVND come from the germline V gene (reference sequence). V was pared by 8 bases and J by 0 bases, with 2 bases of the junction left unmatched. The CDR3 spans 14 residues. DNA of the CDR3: TGTGCCAGTGCGGGAGGGGGCTCCTACAATGAGCAGTTCTTC. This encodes CASAGGGSYNEQFF. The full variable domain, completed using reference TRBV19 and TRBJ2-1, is DGGITQSPKYLFRKEGQNVTLSCEQNLNHDAMYWYRQDPGQGLRLIYYSQIVNDFQKGDIAEGYSVSREKKESFPLTVTSAQKNPTAFYLCASAGGGSYNEQFFGPGTRLTVL.

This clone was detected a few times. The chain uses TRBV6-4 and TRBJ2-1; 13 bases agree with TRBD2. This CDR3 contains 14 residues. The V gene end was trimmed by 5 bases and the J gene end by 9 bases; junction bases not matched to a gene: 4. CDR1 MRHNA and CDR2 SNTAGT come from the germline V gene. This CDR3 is CASSRLAGGTEQFF. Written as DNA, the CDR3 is TGTGCCAGCAGTAGACTAGCGGGAGGTACTGAGCAGTTCTTC.

CDR3 bases: TGTGCCAGCAGCCCGGGACTAGCGGTGCCTGGAGATACGCAGTATTTT. Amino acid sequence: CASSPGLAVPGDTQYF. The V call is TRBV5-4, the J call TRBJ2-3; 11 bases fit TRBD2. This CDR3 is built from 16 residues. Germline CDR1 SGHNT, CDR2 YYREEE (reference sequence). J was trimmed by 5 bases and V by 4 bases; bases with no gene match: 9.

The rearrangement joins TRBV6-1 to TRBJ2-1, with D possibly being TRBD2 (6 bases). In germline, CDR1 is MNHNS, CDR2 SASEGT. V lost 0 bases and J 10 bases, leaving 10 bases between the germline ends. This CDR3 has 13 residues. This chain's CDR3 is CASSEAGGAEQFF. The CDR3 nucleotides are TGTGCCAGCAGTGAAGCGGGAGGAGCGGAGCAGTTCTTC.

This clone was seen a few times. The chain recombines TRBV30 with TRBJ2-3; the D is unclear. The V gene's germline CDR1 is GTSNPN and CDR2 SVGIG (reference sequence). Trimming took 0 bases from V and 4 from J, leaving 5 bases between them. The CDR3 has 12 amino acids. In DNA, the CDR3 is TGTGCCTGGAGTGTTCGTCCAGATACGCAGTATTTT. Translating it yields CAWSVRPDTQYF. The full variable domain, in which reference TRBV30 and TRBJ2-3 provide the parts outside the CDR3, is SQTIHQWPATLVQPVGSPLSLECTVEGTSNPNLYWYRQAAGRGLQLLFYSVGIGQISSEVPQNLSASRPQDRQFILSSKKLLLSDSGFYLCAWSVRPDTQYFGPGTRLTVL.

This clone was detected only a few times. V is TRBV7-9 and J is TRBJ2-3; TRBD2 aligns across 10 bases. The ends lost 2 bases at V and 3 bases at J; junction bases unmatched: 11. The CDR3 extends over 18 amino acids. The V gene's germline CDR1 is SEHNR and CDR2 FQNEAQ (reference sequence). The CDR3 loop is CASSLKRESSGSTDTQYF. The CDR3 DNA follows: TGTGCCAGCAGCTTAAAAAGGGAGTCTAGCGGGAGTACAGATACGCAGTATTTT.